These 11 T cell receptor beta chains originate from one sample sequenced in a study of cytotoxic CD8 clonotypes in ibrutinib-treated CLL. The protocol was immunoSEQ multiplex PCR, while the TCRdb copy is restricted to in-frame clones and leaves out a portion. The table lists about 68,000 clones, around two thirds of them singletons. This sample comprised PBMCs, obtained after 12 months of ibrutinib treatment. All receptors derive from a human donor with chronic lymphocytic leukemia.

V usage is TRBV10-3 and J usage is TRBJ2-7; TRBD1 matches 8 bases. V was pared by 4 bases and J by 2 bases, with 7 bases of the junction left unmatched. Germline V gene sequence: CDR1 ENHRY, CDR2 SYGVKD. The CDR3 length is 15 residues. CDR3 in amino acids: CAISASGTGAYEQYF. The CDR3 region has the DNA TGTGCCATCAGTGCGTCTGGGACAGGAGCCTACGAGCAGTACTTC.

The chain is built from TRBV5-4 and TRBJ2-1; D gene ambiguous. The CDR3 has 15 residues. V was pared by 1 base and J by 3 bases, with 11 bases between. The V gene's germline CDR1 is SGHNT and CDR2 YYREEE (reference sequence). The CDR3 DNA follows: TGTGCCAGCAGCTTGTCTGGGGATTTCTACAATGAGCAGTTCTTC. Translation: CASSLSGDFYNEQFF.

The sample holds a few counts of this clone. This chain uses TRBV2 with TRBJ1-2, with 9 positions matching TRBD1. The CDR3 is 17 residues long. Germline-derived CDR1 and CDR2 are SNHLY and FYNNEI. After removal of 6 bases from V and 0 bases from J, the junction contained 11 bases not matched to a gene. The CDR3 spells CASRRFWTGVSNYGYTF. DNA for the CDR3: TGTGCCAGCAGGAGATTCTGGACAGGGGTATCTAACTATGGCTACACCTTC.

This chain links TRBV19 with TRBJ1-1, with a tentative D call TRBD1 (5 bases). This CDR3 has 16 amino acids. The V and J ends lost 1 base and 6 bases respectively, with 18 bases between them. Germline V gene lookup returns CDR1 LNHDA and CDR2 SQIVND (reference sequence). CDR3 region: CASSIGTGGYPPEAFF. The CDR3, as DNA: TGTGCCAGTAGTATAGGAACAGGCGGGTACCCCCCTGAAGCTTTCTTT.

The chain has TRBV2 and TRBJ1-1; tentative D call: TRBD1 (5 bases). Looked up from germline, CDR1 is SNHLY and CDR2 is FYNNEI. The V end was cut by 7 bases, the J end by 4 bases, with 13 bases between. The CDR3 runs 13 residues. The CDR3 coding sequence is TGTGCCAGCAACCCCCCGGGGGGCACTGAAGCTTTCTTT. This translates into CASNPPGGTEAFF. The entire variable domain, with the rest obtained from reference TRBV2 and TRBJ1-1, is as follows: EPEVTQTPSHQVTQMGQEVILRCVPISNHLYFYWYRQILGQKVEFLVSFYNNEISEKSEIFDDQFSVERPDGSNFTLKIRSTKLEDSAMYFCASNPPGGTEAFFGQGTRLTVV.

The V and J genes are TRBV28 and TRBJ1-3; 7 nucleotides match TRBD1. Trimming cost V 4 bases and J 1 base; bases outside gene matches: 4. CDR1 is MDHEN, CDR2 SYDVKM, per germline. This CDR3 is 15 amino acids long. The chain's CDR3 is CASSYDRASGNTIYF. For the CDR3, the DNA is TGTGCCAGCAGTTATGACAGGGCTTCTGGAAACACCATATATTTT.

The chain couples TRBV19 to TRBJ1-5; TRBD1 matches at 7 bases. Germline V lookup: CDR1 LNHDA, CDR2 SQIVND (reference sequence). The CDR3 has 14 residues. The V gene end was trimmed by 5 bases and the J gene end by 7 bases; junction bases not matched to a gene: 8. The CDR3 spells CASSSTGAMQPQHF. The CDR3 DNA reads TGTGCCAGTAGTTCAACAGGGGCAATGCAGCCCCAGCATTTT.

CDR3 loop: CAWTRGGGSGNTIYF. CDR3 DNA sequence: TGTGCCTGGACCCGGGGAGGGGGCTCTGGAAACACCATATATTTT. The chain carries TRBV30 and TRBJ1-3; tentative D call: TRBD1 (6 bases). CDR3 length equals 15 residues. Looked up from germline, CDR1 is GTSNPN and CDR2 is SVGIG (reference sequence). Trimming stripped 4 bases from V and 0 bases from J, with 13 bases between.

This clone was observed a few times. V gene TRBV28 combines with J gene TRBJ1-6; possible D gene TRBD1, 6 bases. Trimming pared 8 bases from V and 5 bases from J, leaving 10 bases between. The CDR3 has 13 residues. Per the germline V gene, CDR1 is MDHEN and CDR2 is SYDVKM. DNA for the CDR3: TGTGCCAGCTGGGGGGCTAATAATTCACCCCTCCACTTT. Encoded protein: CASWGANNSPLHF.

J is TRBJ1-6 and V is TRBV30, with D unclear. This CDR3 has 14 amino acids. Germline values: CDR1 GTSNPN, CDR2 SVGIG (reference sequence). The ends were cut back, 2 bases at V and 8 bases at J, with 13 bases in the middle. CDR3: CAWSHQASDSPLHF. The CDR3, as DNA: TGTGCCTGGAGTCATCAGGCTTCGGATTCACCCCTCCACTTT.

The gene calls are TRBV6-1 and TRBJ1-2; 9 bases fit TRBD1. Germline values: CDR1 MNHNS, CDR2 SASEGT. The CDR3 is 14 residues long. The ends lost 8 bases at V and 3 bases at J; junction bases unmatched: 7. The CDR3 region has the DNA TGTGCCAGCCAAAGCAGGACAGGGGACTATGGCTACACCTTC. It encodes CASQSRTGDYGYTF.